The text below deals with one TCR beta chain. The CDR3 totals 16 residues. With V trimmed by 1 base and J by 6 bases, 5 bases remained unmatched. Germline assignment: CDR1 LGHNA and CDR2 YSLEER. These data belong to a study of blood T cell repertoires in COVID-19. Study-wide background: From the United States, Italy and Spain came samples of acute and convalescent COVID-19. In each case, the material was cDNA or gDNA derived from T cells, B-cell-depleted T cells, or PBMCs.

Original data processing: Estimates of nucleated cell counts were drawn from the amplification of reference gene primers. The table came from immunoSEQ multiplex PCR; TCRdb's copy has only in-frame clones and leaves some out. D and trimming come from the DNA, and the V and J calls and clone size come from that table. Among approximately 90,000 clones listed, 60% to 80% were seen once. This chain joins TRBV4-3 and TRBJ2-1, with 11 bases lining up with TRBD2. The specimen was peripheral blood. The TCR sequence derives from an elderly woman with acute or convalescent COVID-19. The CDR3 loop is CASSQAATSGVNEQFF. CDR3 nucleotides: TGCGCCAGCAGCCAAGCCGCGACTAGCGGGGTCAATGAGCAGTTCTTC.